The rows below give T cell receptor beta chains drawn from one sample of a study of cytomegalovirus exposure and HLA in healthy donors. Profiling relied on immunoSEQ multiplex PCR, and the TCRdb table lists in-frame clones only, not all of them. The data show 50,000 to 65,000 clones, with around 75% seen just once and approximately 20% held by the top ten. The specimen was PBMCs. The receptors originated from a woman aged 40 to 49 in good health and CMV-seropositive. The CDR3 runs from the conserved cysteine through the conserved F or W. A D gene is named only where the DNA matches it firmly. A clone size is listed for some rows: how often the clone was seen (once, few, many), or a class if it is expanded.

D gene	V gene	clone size	J gene	CDR3 protein	CDR3 DNA
-	TRBV13	-	TRBJ2-1	CASSLGGGTAYNEQFF	TGTGCCAGCAGCTTAGGCGGCGGGACAGCGTACAATGAGCAGTTCTTC
-	TRBV18	few	TRBJ1-1	CASSPIRNTEAFF	TGTGCCAGCTCACCTATTAGGAACACTGAAGCTTTCTTT
-	TRBV7-2	-	TRBJ2-5	CASIGSHSETQYF	TGTGCCAGCATCGGGTCACATTCAGAGACCCAGTACTTC
-	TRBV11-2	-	TRBJ1-5	CASSLDRTNQPQHF	TGTGCCAGCAGTCTTGACAGGACCAATCAGCCCCAGCATTTT
TRBD1	TRBV29-1	-	TRBJ1-1	CSAGQGPNTEAFF	TGCAGCGCTGGACAGGGGCCGAACACTGAAGCTTTCTTT
-	TRBV9	-	TRBJ1-6	CASSVDVEPNSPLHF	TGTGCCAGCAGCGTAGACGTAGAACCCAATTCACCCCTCCACTTT
TRBD1	TRBV5-4	-	TRBJ1-4	CASSAGQGPVEKLFF	TGTGCCAGCAGCGCTGGACAGGGGCCAGTTGAAAAACTGTTTTTT
-	TRBV20-1	-	TRBJ2-3	CSARTGDTQYF	TGCAGTGCTAGGACGGGAGATACGCAGTATTTT
-	TRBV6-6	-	TRBJ1-3	CASRTDSGNTIYF	TGTGCCAGCAGGACAGACTCTGGAAACACCATATATTTT
TRBD2	TRBV19	-	TRBJ2-3	CASSMGLAGSSPDTQYF	TGTGCCAGTAGTATGGGGCTAGCGGGGTCGTCCCCAGATACGCAGTATTTT
TRBD2	TRBV6-1	once	TRBJ2-1	CASSEMTSGYNEQFF	TGTGCCAGCAGTGAAATGACTAGCGGGTACAATGAGCAGTTCTTC
TRBD2	TRBV11-2	-	TRBJ2-7	CASSLGEAGANSYEQYF	TGTGCCAGCAGCTTAGGGGAAGCGGGGGCCAACTCCTACGAGCAGTACTTC
-	TRBV15	-	TRBJ2-1	CATSRDKGGSYNEQFF	TGTGCCACCAGCAGAGATAAGGGAGGCTCCTACAATGAGCAGTTCTTC
-	TRBV19	-	TRBJ2-6	CASSIERYSYSGANVLTF	TGTGCCAGTAGTATTGAACGGTACAGCTACTCTGGGGCCAACGTCCTGACTTTC
TRBD1	TRBV5-4	-	TRBJ1-4	CASSPGGTGGEKLFF	TGTGCCAGCAGCCCTGGGGGGACAGGGGGAGAAAAACTGTTTTTT
TRBD1	TRBV6-1	-	TRBJ2-7	CASSESLGTGTYEQYF	TGTGCCAGCAGTGAATCCCTCGGGACAGGAACCTACGAGCAGTACTTC
-	TRBV19	-	TRBJ1-1	CASSIGGARAFF	TGTGCCAGTAGTATTGGAGGGGCCCGGGCTTTCTTT
-	TRBV2	few	TRBJ1-3	CASSLRGPLDGNTIYF	TGTGCCAGCAGTCTTAGAGGGCCCTTAGATGGAAACACCATATATTTT
-	TRBV6-5	-	TRBJ2-1	CASSKGAKAYNEQFF	TGTGCCAGCAGCAAAGGGGCGAAAGCCTACAATGAGCAGTTCTTC
-	TRBV29-1	few	TRBJ1-2	CSVAHMRGKGYTF	TGCAGCGTTGCCCACATGAGGGGGAAGGGCTACACCTTC
-	TRBV7-9	-	TRBJ2-2	CSSSLSSGELFF	TGTTCCAGCAGCTTATCTAGCGGGGAGCTGTTTTTT
TRBD1	TRBV25-1	-	TRBJ2-6	CASNRGSGANVLTF	TGTGCCAGCAACAGGGGGTCTGGGGCCAACGTCCTGACTTTC
TRBD1	TRBV6-5	once	TRBJ1-2	CASSYQAGGKRGYTF	TGTGCCAGCAGTTATCAGGCAGGGGGCAAGAGGGGCTACACCTTC
TRBD1	TRBV28	-	TRBJ2-7	CASSSLTGGVLEQYF	TGTGCCAGCAGCTCCCTGACAGGGGGGGTCCTCGAGCAGTACTTC
TRBD1	TRBV5-4	-	TRBJ2-7	CASSLGDRGPSSYEQYF	TGTGCCAGCAGCTTGGGGGACAGGGGCCCAAGCTCCTACGAGCAGTACTTC
-	TRBV27	-	TRBJ1-1	CASSTVRLNTEAFF	TGTGCCAGCAGCACAGTACGTTTGAACACTGAAGCTTTCTTT
-	TRBV18	few	TRBJ1-1	CASSRNTLKGTEAFF	TGTGCCAGCTCACGCAATACTCTGAAGGGGACTGAAGCTTTCTTT
-	TRBV5-6	-	TRBJ2-7	CASSLVRGTTQQYF	TGTGCCAGCAGCTTGGTCCGGGGAACAACCCAGCAGTACTTC
-	TRBV18	-	TRBJ1-5	CASSPAGNQPQHF	TGTGCCAGCTCACCAGCAGGAAATCAGCCCCAGCATTTT
-	TRBV19	-	TRBJ2-1	CASSIIGGYNEQFF	TGTGCCAGTAGTATCATCGGGGGATACAATGAGCAGTTCTTC
-	TRBV7-9	-	TRBJ1-2	CASSRQDYYGYTF	TGTGCCAGCAGCCGACAGGACTACTATGGCTACACCTTC
TRBD1	TRBV11-1	-	TRBJ2-2	CASSFMSGGQPGELFF	TGTGCCAGCAGCTTCATGTCAGGGGGCCAGCCCGGGGAGCTGTTTTTT
TRBD1	TRBV5-5	-	TRBJ1-2	CASSRGQADFLYGYTF	TGTGCCAGCAGCCGGGGACAGGCTGACTTCTTGTATGGCTACACCTTC
TRBD2	TRBV18	few	TRBJ2-2	CASSPLAGLRAGELFF	TGTGCCAGCTCACCGCTAGCGGGGCTAAGGGCCGGGGAGCTGTTTTTT
-	TRBV5-1	-	TRBJ1-2	CASSLWGDGYTF	TGCGCCAGCAGCTTATGGGGGGATGGCTACACCTTC